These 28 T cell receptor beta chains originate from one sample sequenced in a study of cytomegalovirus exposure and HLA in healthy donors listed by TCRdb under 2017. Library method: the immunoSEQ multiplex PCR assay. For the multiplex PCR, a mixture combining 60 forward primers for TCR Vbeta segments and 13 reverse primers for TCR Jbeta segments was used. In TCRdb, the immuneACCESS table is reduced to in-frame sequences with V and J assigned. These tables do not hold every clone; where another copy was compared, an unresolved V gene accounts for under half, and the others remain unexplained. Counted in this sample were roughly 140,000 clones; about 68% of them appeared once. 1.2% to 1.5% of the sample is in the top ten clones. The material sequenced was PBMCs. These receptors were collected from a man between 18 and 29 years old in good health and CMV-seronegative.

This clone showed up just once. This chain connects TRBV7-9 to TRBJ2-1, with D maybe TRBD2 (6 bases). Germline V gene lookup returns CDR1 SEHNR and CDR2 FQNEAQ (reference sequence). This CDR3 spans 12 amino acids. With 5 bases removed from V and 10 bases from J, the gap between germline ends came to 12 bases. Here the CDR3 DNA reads TGTGCCAGCAGCCGACTTAGCGGAGAGCAGTTCTTC. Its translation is CASSRLSGEQFF.

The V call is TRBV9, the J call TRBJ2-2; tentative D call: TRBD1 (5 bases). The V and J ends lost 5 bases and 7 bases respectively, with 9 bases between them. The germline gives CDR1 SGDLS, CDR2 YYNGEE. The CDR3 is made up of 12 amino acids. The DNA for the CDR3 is TGTGCCAGCAGGACAGCAAACGGGGAGCTGTTTTTT. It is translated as CASRTANGELFF.

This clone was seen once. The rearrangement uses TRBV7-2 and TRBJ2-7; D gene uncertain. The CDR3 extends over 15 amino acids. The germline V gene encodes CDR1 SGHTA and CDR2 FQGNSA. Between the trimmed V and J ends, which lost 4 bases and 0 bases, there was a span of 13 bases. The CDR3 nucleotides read TGTGCCAGCAGCTACACGGCGGCGAGCTCCTACGAGCAGTACTTC. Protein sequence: CASSYTAASSYEQYF.

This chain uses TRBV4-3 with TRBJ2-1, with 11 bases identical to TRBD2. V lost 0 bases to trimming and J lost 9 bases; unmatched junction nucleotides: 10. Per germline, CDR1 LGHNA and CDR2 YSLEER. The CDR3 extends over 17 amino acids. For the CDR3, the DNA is TGCGCCAGCAGCCAAGACTGGCTAGCGGGAGGAGGCGGTGAGCAGTTCTTC. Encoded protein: CASSQDWLAGGGGEQFF.

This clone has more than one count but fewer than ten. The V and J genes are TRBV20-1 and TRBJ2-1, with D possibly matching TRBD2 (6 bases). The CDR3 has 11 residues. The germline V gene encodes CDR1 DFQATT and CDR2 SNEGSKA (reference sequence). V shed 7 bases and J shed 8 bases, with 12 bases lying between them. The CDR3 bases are TGCAGTGTGGCTCCGGGGGATGAGCAGTTCTTC. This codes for CSVAPGDEQFF.

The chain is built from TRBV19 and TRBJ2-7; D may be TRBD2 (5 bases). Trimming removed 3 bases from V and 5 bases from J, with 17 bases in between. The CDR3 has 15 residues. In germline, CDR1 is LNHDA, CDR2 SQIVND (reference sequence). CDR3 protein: CASSISSAPGNEQYF. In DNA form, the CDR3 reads TGTGCCAGTAGTATTTCCAGTGCCCCCGGGAACGAGCAGTACTTC. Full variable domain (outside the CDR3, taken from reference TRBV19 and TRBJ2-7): DGGITQSPKYLFRKEGQNVTLSCEQNLNHDAMYWYRQDPGQGLRLIYYSQIVNDFQKGDIAEGYSVSREKKESFPLTVTSAQKNPTAFYLCASSISSAPGNEQYFGPGTRLTVT.

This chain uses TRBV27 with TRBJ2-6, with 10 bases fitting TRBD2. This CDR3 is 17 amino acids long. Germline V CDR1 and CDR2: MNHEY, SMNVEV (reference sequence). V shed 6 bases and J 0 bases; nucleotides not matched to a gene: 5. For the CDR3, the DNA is TGTGCCAGCAGCAAAGTAGCGGGAGGCTCTGGGGCCAACGTCCTGACTTTC. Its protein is CASSKVAGGSGANVLTF.

CDR3 nucleotides: TGTGCCAGCAGCCTCTACGGGGGGAGCGAGCAGTACTTC. Its protein product is CASSLYGGSEQYF. The chain links TRBV6-6 to TRBJ2-7; the match to TRBD2 covers 7 bases. The CDR3 spans 13 residues. The V segment lost 6 bases and the J segment 6 bases; nucleotides outside the gene matches: 8. Germline V gives CDR1 MNHNY, CDR2 SVGAGI (reference sequence).

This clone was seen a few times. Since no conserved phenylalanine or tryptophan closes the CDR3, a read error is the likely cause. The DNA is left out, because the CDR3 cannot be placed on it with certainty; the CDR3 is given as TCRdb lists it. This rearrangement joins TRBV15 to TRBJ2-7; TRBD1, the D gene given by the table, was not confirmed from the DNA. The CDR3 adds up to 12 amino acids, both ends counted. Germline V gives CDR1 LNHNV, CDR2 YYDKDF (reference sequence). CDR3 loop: CATSRDTGTAYH.

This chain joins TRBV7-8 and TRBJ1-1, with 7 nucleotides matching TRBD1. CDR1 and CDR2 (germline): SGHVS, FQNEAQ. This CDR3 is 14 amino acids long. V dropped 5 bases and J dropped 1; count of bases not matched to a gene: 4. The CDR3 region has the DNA TGTGCCAGCAGCCGGACAGGTCGGAACACTGAAGCTTTCTTT. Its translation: CASSRTGRNTEAFF.

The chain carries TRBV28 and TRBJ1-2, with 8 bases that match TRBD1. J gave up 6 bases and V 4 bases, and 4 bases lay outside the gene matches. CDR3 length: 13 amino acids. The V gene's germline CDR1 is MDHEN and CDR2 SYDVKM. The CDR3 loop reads CASSSLGQDGYTF. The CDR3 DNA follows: TGTGCCAGCAGTTCCCTGGGACAGGATGGCTACACCTTC.

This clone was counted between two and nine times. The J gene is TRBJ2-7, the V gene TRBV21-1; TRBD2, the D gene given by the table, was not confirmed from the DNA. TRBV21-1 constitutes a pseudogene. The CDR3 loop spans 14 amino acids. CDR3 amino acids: CASSVEESSYEQYF. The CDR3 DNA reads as TGTGCCAGCAGCGTCGAGGAAAGCTCCTACGAGCAGTACTTC.

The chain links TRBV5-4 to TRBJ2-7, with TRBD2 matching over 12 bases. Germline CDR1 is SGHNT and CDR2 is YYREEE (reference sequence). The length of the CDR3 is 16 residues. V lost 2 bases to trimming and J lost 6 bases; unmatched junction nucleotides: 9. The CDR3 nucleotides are TGTGCCAGCAGCTTCGTCCTAGCGGGAGGGCCCATCGAGCAGTACTTC. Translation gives CASSFVLAGGPIEQYF.

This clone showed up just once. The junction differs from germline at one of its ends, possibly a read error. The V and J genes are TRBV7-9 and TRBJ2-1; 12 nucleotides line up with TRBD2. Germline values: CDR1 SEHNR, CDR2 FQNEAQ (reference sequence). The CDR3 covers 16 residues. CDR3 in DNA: TGTTCCAGCAGCCCGACTAGCGGGAGCTCCTACAATGAGCAGTTCTTC. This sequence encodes CSSSPTSGSSYNEQFF.

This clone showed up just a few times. The CDR3 nucleotides are TGTGCCAGCCTACGTAGCGGGAGAAGGGAGACCGGGGAGCTGTTTTTT. Its translation: CASLRSGRRETGELFF. The chain carries TRBV7-9 and TRBJ2-2; 9 nucleotides agree with TRBD2. V trimming: 8 bases; J trimming: 5 bases; junction bases outside the gene matches: 12. The CDR3 runs 16 residues. The germline V gene has CDR1 SEHNR and CDR2 FQNEAQ (reference sequence).

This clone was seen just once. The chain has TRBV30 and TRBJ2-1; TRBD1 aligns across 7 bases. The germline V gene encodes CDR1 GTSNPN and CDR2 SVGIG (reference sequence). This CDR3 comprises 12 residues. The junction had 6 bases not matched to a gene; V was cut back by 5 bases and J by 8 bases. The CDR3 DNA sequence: TGTGCCTGGGACCTAGGGGGCGATGAGCAGTTCTTC. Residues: CAWDLGGDEQFF. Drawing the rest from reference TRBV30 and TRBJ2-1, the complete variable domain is SQTIHQWPATLVQPVGSPLSLECTVEGTSNPNLYWYRQAAGRGLQLLFYSVGIGQISSEVPQNLSASRPQDRQFILSSKKLLLSDSGFYLCAWDLGGDEQFFGPGTRLTVL.

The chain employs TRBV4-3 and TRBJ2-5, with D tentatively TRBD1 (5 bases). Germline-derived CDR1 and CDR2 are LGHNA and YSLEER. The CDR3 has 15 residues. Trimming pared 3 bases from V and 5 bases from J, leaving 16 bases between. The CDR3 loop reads CASSHAQGERETQYF. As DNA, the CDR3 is TGCGCCAGCAGCCATGCCCAGGGCGAGCGCGAGACCCAGTACTTC.

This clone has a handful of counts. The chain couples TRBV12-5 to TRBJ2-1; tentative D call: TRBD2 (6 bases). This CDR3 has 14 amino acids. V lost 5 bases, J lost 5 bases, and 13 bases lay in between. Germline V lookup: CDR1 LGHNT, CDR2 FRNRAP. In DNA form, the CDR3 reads TGTGCTAGTGGTCTGGACCGACTAGACAATGAGCAGTTCTTC. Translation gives CASGLDRLDNEQFF.

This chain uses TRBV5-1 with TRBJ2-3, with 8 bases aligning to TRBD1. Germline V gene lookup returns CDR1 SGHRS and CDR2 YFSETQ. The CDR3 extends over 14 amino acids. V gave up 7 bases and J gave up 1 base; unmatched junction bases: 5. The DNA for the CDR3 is TGCGCCAGCGAGGGGGGACAGGGCACAGATACGCAGTATTTT. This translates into CASEGGQGTDTQYF. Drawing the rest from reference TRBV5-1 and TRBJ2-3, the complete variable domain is KAGVTQTPRYLIKTRGQQVTLSCSPISGHRSVSWYQQTPGQGLQFLFEYFSETQRNKGNFPGRFSGRQFSNSRSEMNVSTLELGDSALYLCASEGGQGTDTQYFGPGTRLTVL.

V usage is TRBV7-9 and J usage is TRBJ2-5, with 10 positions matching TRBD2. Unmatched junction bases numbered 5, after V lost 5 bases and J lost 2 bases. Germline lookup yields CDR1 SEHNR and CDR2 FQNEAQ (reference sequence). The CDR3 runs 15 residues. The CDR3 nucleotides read TGTGCCAGCAGCCATGAAGCGGGAGGGCAAGAGACCCAGTACTTC. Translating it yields CASSHEAGGQETQYF. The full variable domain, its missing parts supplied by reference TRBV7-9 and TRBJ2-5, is DTGVSQNPRHKITKRGQNVTFRCDPISEHNRLYWYRQTLGQGPEFLTYFQNEAQLEKSRLLSDRFSAERPKGSFSTLEIQRTEQGDSAMYLCASSHEAGGQETQYFGPGTRLLVL.

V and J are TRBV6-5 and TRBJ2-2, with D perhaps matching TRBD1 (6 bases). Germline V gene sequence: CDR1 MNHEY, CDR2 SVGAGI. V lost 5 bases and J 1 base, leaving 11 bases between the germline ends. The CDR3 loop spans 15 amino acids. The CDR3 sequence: CASSPTGGNTGELFF. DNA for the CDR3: TGTGCCAGCAGTCCGACAGGTGGGAACACCGGGGAGCTGTTTTTT.

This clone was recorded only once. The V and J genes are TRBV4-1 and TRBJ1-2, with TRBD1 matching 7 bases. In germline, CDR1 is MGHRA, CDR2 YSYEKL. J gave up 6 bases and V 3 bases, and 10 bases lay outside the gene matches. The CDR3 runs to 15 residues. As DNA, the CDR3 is TGCGCCAGCAGCCATCTAGGGCGACAGGGTGATGGCTACACCTTC. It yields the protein CASSHLGRQGDGYTF.

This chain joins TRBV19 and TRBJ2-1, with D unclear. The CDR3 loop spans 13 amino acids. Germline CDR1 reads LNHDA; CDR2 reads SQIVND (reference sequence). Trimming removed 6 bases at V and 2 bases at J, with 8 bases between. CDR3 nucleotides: TGTGCCAGTAGCTACAGTGCCTACAATGAGCAGTTCTTC. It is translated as CASSYSAYNEQFF. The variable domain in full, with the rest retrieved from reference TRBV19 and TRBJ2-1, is DGGITQSPKYLFRKEGQNVTLSCEQNLNHDAMYWYRQDPGQGLRLIYYSQIVNDFQKGDIAEGYSVSREKKESFPLTVTSAQKNPTAFYLCASSYSAYNEQFFGPGTRLTVL.

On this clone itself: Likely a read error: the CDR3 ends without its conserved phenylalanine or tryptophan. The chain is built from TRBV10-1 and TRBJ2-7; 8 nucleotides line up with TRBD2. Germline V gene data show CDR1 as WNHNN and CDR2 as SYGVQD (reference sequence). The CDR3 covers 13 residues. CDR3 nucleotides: TGCGCTAGCAGTGATGGGACTAGGGGCGAGCAGTACCTC. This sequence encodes CASSDGTRGEQYL.

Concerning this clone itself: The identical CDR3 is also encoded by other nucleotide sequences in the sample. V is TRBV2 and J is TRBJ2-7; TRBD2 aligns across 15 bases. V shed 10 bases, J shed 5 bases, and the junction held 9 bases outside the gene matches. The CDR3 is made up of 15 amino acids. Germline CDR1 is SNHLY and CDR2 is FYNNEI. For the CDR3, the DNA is TGTGCCACCAGCTTCGGACTAGCGGGAGGGGACGAGCAGTACTTC. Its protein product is CATSFGLAGGDEQYF.

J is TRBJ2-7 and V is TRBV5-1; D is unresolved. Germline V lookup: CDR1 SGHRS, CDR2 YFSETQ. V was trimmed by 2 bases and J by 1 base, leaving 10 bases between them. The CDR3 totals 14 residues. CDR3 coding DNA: TGCGCCAGCAGCTTCGGAGACGGTTCCTACGAGCAGTACTTC. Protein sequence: CASSFGDGSYEQYF.

The CDR3 spells CASSPRGLAGGSYNEQFF. DNA for the CDR3: TGTGCCAGTAGTCCTCGGGGACTAGCGGGAGGGTCCTACAATGAGCAGTTCTTC. This chain joins TRBV19 and TRBJ2-1, with 16 bases fitting TRBD2. From germline, CDR1 is LNHDA and CDR2 SQIVND (reference sequence). The ends lost 5 bases at V and 1 base at J; junction bases unmatched: 5. The CDR3 sequence is 18 residues long.

CDR3 residues: CASSSSAYNEQFF. Written as DNA, the CDR3 is TGTGCCAGCAGTTCTAGCGCCTACAATGAGCAGTTCTTC. J is TRBJ2-1 and V is TRBV28; perhaps TRBD2 as D (6 bases). The V end was cut by 4 bases, the J end by 2 bases, with 6 bases between. The CDR3 loop spans 13 amino acids. The germline gives CDR1 MDHEN, CDR2 SYDVKM.